This passage covers 32 T cell receptor beta chains from one sample sequenced in a study of T cells after somatic rescue of genetic block (dated by TCRdb to 2020 to 2022). Receptor libraries were prepared by the immunoSEQ multiplex PCR assay. Imported from immuneACCESS, the table was reduced by TCRdb to in-frame sequences with V and J called. These copies leave out some clones; in studies compared against another copy, an unresolved V gene accounts for under half, and the cause of the remainder is not known. In all, the sample holds over 55,000 clones, and around 92% of those were seen once. Of the sample, around 2.8% is held by the ten largest clones. Sequenced: peripheral blood mononuclear cells (PBMCs). These receptors were obtained from a man aged 40-49 years.

For this clone: An end of the junction differs from the germline gene, which may be a read error. This chain connects TRBV5-6 to TRBJ2-1, with a possible D match to TRBD1 (5 bases). The germline gives CDR1 SGHDT, CDR2 YYEEEE. The CDR3 contains 12 residues. The CDR3 loop is CAGSLGVWEQFF. The CDR3 nucleotides are TGTGCCGGCAGCTTAGGGGTCTGGGAGCAGTTCTTC.

The chain is built from TRBV2 and TRBJ2-5; 7 positions match TRBD2. Germline loops: CDR1 SNHLY, CDR2 FYNNEI. The V and J ends lost 4 bases and 2 bases, in that order; junction bases with no gene match: 7. The CDR3 extends over 15 amino acids. CDR3 amino acids: CASSGLADTQETQYF. The CDR3 DNA follows: TGTGCCAGCAGTGGCCTAGCGGACACACAAGAGACCCAGTACTTC.

The chain has TRBV7-2 and TRBJ2-7; D not resolved. CDR1 is SGHTA, CDR2 FQGNSA, per germline. Trimming shortened V by 1 base and J by 0 bases, and 10 bases separated the two germline ends. This CDR3 region has 15 residues. CDR3 region: CASSLGRALSYEQYF. CDR3 DNA sequence: TGTGCCAGCAGCTTAGGACGGGCTCTCTCCTACGAGCAGTACTTC. Variable domain in full (rest from reference TRBV7-2 and TRBJ2-7): GAGVSQSPSNKVTEKGKDVELRCDPISGHTALYWYRQSLGQGLEFLIYFQGNSAPDKSGLPSDRFSAERTGGSVSTLTIQRTQQEDSAVYLCASSLGRALSYEQYFGPGTRLTVT.

This chain connects TRBV5-1 to TRBJ2-7; D is perhaps TRBD2 (5 bases). The germline V and J ends were trimmed by 0 bases and 0 bases, with 31 bases remaining between them. The CDR3 totals 22 residues. Germline V CDR1 and CDR2: SGHRS, YFSETQ. CDR3 DNA sequence: TGCGCCAGCAGCTTGGGTGATCCACTCTTTTTCCGCTCAGCGGAGCTCTCCTACGAGCAGTACTTC. Translating it yields CASSLGDPLFFRSAELSYEQYF.

V is TRBV4-1 and J is TRBJ1-1, with a weak D call TRBD1 (5 bases). V shed 3 bases and J shed 13 bases, with 12 bases lying between them. CDR1 and CDR2 from the germline V gene are MGHRA and YSYEKL. The CDR3 runs to 11 residues. CDR3 loop: CASSQGPRDFF. The CDR3 bases are TGCGCCAGCAGCCAGGGGCCGCGGGATTTCTTT.

This chain links TRBV28 with TRBJ2-7; D may match TRBD1 or TRBD2 (5 bases each). V gave up 5 bases and J gave up 5 bases, with 19 bases separating them. CDR3 length equals 15 residues. Germline lookup yields CDR1 MDHEN and CDR2 SYDVKM. The CDR3 coding sequence is TGTGCCAGCAGTCTAACGAGGGGTTTGATGGACGAGCAGTACTTC. This encodes CASSLTRGLMDEQYF.

The chain combines TRBV10-3 with TRBJ2-4; possibly TRBD2 for D (6 bases). CDR1 ENHRY and CDR2 SYGVKD come from the germline V gene. The V end was cut by 2 bases, the J end by 7 bases, with 12 bases between. This CDR3 is 14 amino acids long. The CDR3 DNA follows: TGTGCCATCAGTGAGGGGCGGGAATTGAACATTCAGTACTTC. Residues: CAISEGRELNIQYF.

To note about this clone: One end of the junction varies from germline; a read error may be responsible. The chain links TRBV14 to TRBJ2-6, with D maybe TRBD1 (6 bases). This CDR3 has 17 residues. The germline gives CDR1 SGHDN, CDR2 FVKESK. The CDR3 DNA sequence: TGTGCCAGCAGCCAAGGGACAGCTACCTCTGGGGCCAACGTCTTGACTTTC. The encoded protein is CASSQGTATSGANVLTF.

In this sample, this clone turned up once. The V and J genes are TRBV5-1 and TRBJ2-7, with D possibly matching TRBD2 (6 bases). CDR1 is SGHRS, CDR2 YFSETQ, per germline. CDR3 size: 14 residues. Deletions cut 3 bases from V and 2 bases from J, with 12 bases between. DNA for the CDR3: TGCGCCAGCAGCTCTAATCGGGGGACCTACGAGCAGTACTTC. It yields the protein CASSSNRGTYEQYF.

The genes are TRBV7-9 and TRBJ1-4; D unresolved. The CDR3 has 14 amino acids. V lost 3 bases, J lost 8 bases, and 13 bases lay in between. Looked up from germline, CDR1 is SEHNR and CDR2 is FQNEAQ (reference sequence). Written as DNA, the CDR3 is TGTGCCAGCAGCTTTACTCAGTCTGGCGAAAAACTGTTTTTT. Translation gives CASSFTQSGEKLFF.

The chain combines TRBV11-2 with TRBJ2-7; perhaps TRBD1 as D (5 bases). The CDR3 contains 15 residues. Germline V gene lookup returns CDR1 SGHAT and CDR2 FQNNGV. Trimming removed 2 bases at V and 7 bases at J, with 18 bases between. The CDR3 coding sequence is TGTGCCAGCAGCTTATTATCCCAGGGATCTTGGGAGCAGTACTTC. Translated: CASSLLSQGSWEQYF.

The chain links TRBV28 to TRBJ2-7, with 8 bases aligning to TRBD1. This CDR3 region has 15 residues. V was pared by 3 bases and J by 3 bases, with 7 bases of the junction left unmatched. Germline V lookup: CDR1 MDHEN, CDR2 SYDVKM. CDR3 nucleotides: TGTGCCAGCAGTTTTCCGGCCAGGGGGCTCTACGAGCAGTACTTC. This encodes CASSFPARGLYEQYF. The full variable domain, with the rest looked up from reference TRBV28 and TRBJ2-7, is DVKVTQSSRYLVKRTGEKVFLECVQDMDHENMFWYRQDPGLGLRLIYFSYDVKMKEKGDIPEGYSVSREKKERFSLILESASTNQTSMYLCASSFPARGLYEQYFGPGTRLTVT.

The rearrangement uses TRBV6-4 and TRBJ2-3; 14 bases line up with TRBD2. The CDR3 is 17 amino acids. Germline V gives CDR1 MRHNA, CDR2 SNTAGT. With 0 bases clipped from V and 4 bases from J, the junction kept 3 bases outside the gene matches. The CDR3 sequence is CASSDSTSGRAADTQYF. CDR3 nucleotide sequence: TGTGCCAGCAGTGACTCGACTAGCGGGAGGGCCGCAGATACGCAGTATTTT.

V is TRBV11-2 and J is TRBJ2-1; 16 bases align to TRBD2. J was trimmed by 14 bases and V by 1 base; bases with no gene match: 2. CDR1 and CDR2 from the germline V gene are SGHAT and FQNNGV. The CDR3 extends over 14 amino acids. The CDR3 sequence is CASSLGGLAGGEFF. The CDR3 nucleotides are TGTGCCAGCAGCTTAGGGGGACTAGCGGGAGGGGAGTTCTTC.

The chain links TRBV7-2 to TRBJ2-5; possible D gene TRBD2, 6 bases. Germline values: CDR1 SGHTA, CDR2 FQGNSA. The length of the CDR3 is 15 residues. The ends were cut back, 5 bases at V and 4 bases at J, with 17 bases in the middle. CDR3 DNA sequence: TGTGCCAGCAGCCCCGGCGGGGCTAGAGTAGAGACCCAGTACTTC. Protein product: CASSPGGARVETQYF.

This clone came up a few times. This rearrangement joins TRBV9 to TRBJ1-6; possible D gene TRBD1, 5 bases. Trimming took off 2 bases at V and 10 bases at J, with 10 bases between the two ends. Germline CDR1 and CDR2: SGDLS and YYNGEE. The CDR3 has 13 amino acids. The CDR3 DNA sequence: TGTGCCAGCAGCGTGGGGGAAATATCACCCCTCCACTTT. Translation: CASSVGEISPLHF. The full variable domain, rest sourced from reference TRBV9 and TRBJ1-6, is DSGVTQTPKHLITATGQRVTLRCSPRSGDLSVYWYQQSLDQGLQFLIQYYNGEERAKGNILERFSAQQFPDLHSELNLSSLELGDSALYFCASSVGEISPLHFGNGTRLTVT.

The chain recombines TRBV4-1 with TRBJ2-5; 15 bases map to TRBD2. The J call may not be correct, given that the DNA end is closer to TRBJ2-7. Germline V gene lookup returns CDR1 MGHRA and CDR2 YSYEKL. The CDR3 runs to 18 residues. CDR3 in amino acids: CASSRTGLAGGYSYEQYF. The DNA for the CDR3 is TGCGCCAGCAGCCGGACCGGACTAGCGGGAGGGTACTCCTACGAGCAGTACTTC.

The chain links TRBV7-9 to TRBJ2-5; D is unresolved. The germline V gene encodes CDR1 SEHNR and CDR2 FQNEAQ (reference sequence). This CDR3 has 16 residues. V lost 6 bases to trimming and J lost 2 bases, with 19 bases between them. DNA for the CDR3: TGTGCCAGCAGTCTACTCAACTATCACCAACAAGAGACCCAGTACTTC. Translating gives CASSLLNYHQQETQYF.

Details on this clone: The junction differs from germline at one of its ends, possibly a read error. The chain couples TRBV28 to TRBJ2-1; D possibly corresponds to TRBD2 (5 bases). Germline CDR1 and CDR2: MDHEN and SYDVKM. The CDR3 length is 15 residues. CDR3 sequence (DNA): TGCGCGTGTAGGGAAAGGTCTAGCCCCTACAATGAGCAGTTCTTC. Translation: CACRERSSPYNEQFF.

The chain uses TRBV2 and TRBJ2-5, with D perhaps assigned TRBD1 or TRBD2 (5 bases each). The CDR3 has 13 amino acids. Germline V gene lookup returns CDR1 SNHLY and CDR2 FYNNEI. V was clipped by 5 bases and J by 5 bases, with 12 bases between them. The CDR3 here is CASSYRDGETQYF. Written as DNA, the CDR3 is TGTGCCAGCAGTTATAGGGACGGGGAGACCCAGTACTTC.

The chain uses TRBV28 and TRBJ1-1; D might be TRBD1 (5 bases). Trimming removed 9 bases at V and 1 base at J, with 9 bases between. Germline V CDR1 and CDR2: MDHEN, SYDVKM. The CDR3 consists of 12 residues. CDR3 nucleotide sequence: TGTGCCAGTCTAGACAGGAACACTGAAGCTTTCTTT. The encoded protein is CASLDRNTEAFF.

The rearrangement links TRBV21-1 to TRBJ2-2; the table gives TRBD1 as D, unverified against the DNA. TRBV21-1 is termed a pseudogene. The CDR3 covers 15 residues. The CDR3 DNA reads as TGTGCCAGCCGTATGCCGGACAGGGTTATCGGGGAGCTGTTTTTT. Protein: CASRMPDRVIGELFF.

This chain joins TRBV9 and TRBJ2-3; no definite D call. With 4 bases removed from V and 4 bases from J, the gap between germline ends came to 7 bases. Germline V gives CDR1 SGDLS, CDR2 YYNGEE. The CDR3 has 12 amino acids. The CDR3 nucleotides are TGTGCCAGCAGCCTCACCCCAGATACGCAGTATTTT. As protein: CASSLTPDTQYF.

V usage is TRBV5-4 and J usage is TRBJ2-5; D is unclear. Trimming removed 4 bases from V and 2 bases from J, with 12 bases in between. Germline CDR1 and CDR2: SGHNT and YYREEE (reference sequence). The CDR3 totals 14 residues. CDR3 sequence (DNA): TGTGCCAGCAGCGGACCCAGACCACAAGAGACCCAGTACTTC. Translating gives CASSGPRPQETQYF.

This chain connects TRBV9 to TRBJ2-5; 7 nucleotides match TRBD1. Germline loops: CDR1 SGDLS, CDR2 YYNGEE. The length of the CDR3 is 14 residues. The trim removed 4 bases at V and 5 bases at J, leaving 8 bases unmatched. The CDR3 DNA reads TGTGCCAGCAGCCTAGAAGGGGGCAGGGAGACCCAGTACTTC. It encodes CASSLEGGRETQYF.

V usage is TRBV11-2 and J usage is TRBJ2-1; TRBD1 aligns across 8 bases. Trimming at V came to 3 bases and at J to 10 bases, leaving 8 bases not matched to a gene. The germline gives CDR1 SGHAT, CDR2 FQNNGV. CDR3 length equals 14 residues. Here the CDR3 reads CASSLGQVQGEQFF. CDR3 sequence (DNA): TGTGCCAGCAGCTTGGGACAGGTACAGGGGGAGCAGTTCTTC.

The rearrangement links TRBV18 to TRBJ2-2; 7 bases match TRBD2. The CDR3 contains 15 residues. J lost 0 bases, V lost 2 bases, and 0 bases had no gene match. From germline, CDR1 is KGHSH and CDR2 LQKENI. The CDR3 nucleotides read TGTGCCAGCTCACCAGGGACTACGAACACCGGGGAGCTGTTTTTT. This sequence encodes CASSPGTTNTGELFF.

The J gene is TRBJ2-7, the V gene TRBV27; no definite D call. CDR3 length: 14 amino acids. V was cut by 0 bases and J by 2 bases, with 8 bases left in between. CDR1 and CDR2 from the germline V gene are MNHEY and SMNVEV (reference sequence). CDR3: CASSLSYAPYEQYF. CDR3 nucleotides: TGTGCCAGCAGTTTATCGTATGCTCCCTACGAGCAGTACTTC.

This chain connects TRBV5-1 to TRBJ2-7; TRBD2 aligns across 8 bases. CDR1 is SGHRS and CDR2 is YFSETQ in the germline V gene. The CDR3 extends over 15 amino acids. The V gene end was trimmed by 1 base and the J gene end by 4 bases; junction bases not matched to a gene: 7. The CDR3 region has the DNA TGCGCCAGCAGCTTGCAGAGCGGGGGTACTTACGAGCAGTACTTC. Protein product: CASSLQSGGTYEQYF.

The chain joins TRBV21-1 to TRBJ1-2. TRBV21-1 is a pseudogene segment. This CDR3 region has 16 residues. The CDR3 region has the DNA TGTGCCAGCAGCAAAGGGAGGGATCAAATAAACTATGGCTACACCTTC. Translated: CASSKGRDQINYGYTF.

The rearrangement uses TRBV30 and TRBJ1-3, with 10 bases lining up with TRBD1. CDR3 size: 16 residues. Germline loops: CDR1 GTSNPN, CDR2 SVGIG (reference sequence). Losses at the gene ends were 3 bases for V and 8 bases for J; bases not matched to a gene: 13. The CDR3 protein is CAWRDEIRTGGDTIYF. As DNA, the CDR3 is TGTGCCTGGAGGGACGAAATCCGGACAGGGGGGGACACCATATATTTT.

The CDR3 coding sequence is TGCAGCGTTGAAGAACCGGGGACAGGCTACGAGCAGTACTTC. This sequence encodes CSVEEPGTGYEQYF. The chain joins TRBV29-1 to TRBJ2-7, with TRBD1 identical over 8 bases. The germline gives CDR1 SQVTM, CDR2 ANQGSEA. CDR3 length equals 14 residues. Unmatched junction bases numbered 4, after V lost 0 bases and J lost 3 bases.